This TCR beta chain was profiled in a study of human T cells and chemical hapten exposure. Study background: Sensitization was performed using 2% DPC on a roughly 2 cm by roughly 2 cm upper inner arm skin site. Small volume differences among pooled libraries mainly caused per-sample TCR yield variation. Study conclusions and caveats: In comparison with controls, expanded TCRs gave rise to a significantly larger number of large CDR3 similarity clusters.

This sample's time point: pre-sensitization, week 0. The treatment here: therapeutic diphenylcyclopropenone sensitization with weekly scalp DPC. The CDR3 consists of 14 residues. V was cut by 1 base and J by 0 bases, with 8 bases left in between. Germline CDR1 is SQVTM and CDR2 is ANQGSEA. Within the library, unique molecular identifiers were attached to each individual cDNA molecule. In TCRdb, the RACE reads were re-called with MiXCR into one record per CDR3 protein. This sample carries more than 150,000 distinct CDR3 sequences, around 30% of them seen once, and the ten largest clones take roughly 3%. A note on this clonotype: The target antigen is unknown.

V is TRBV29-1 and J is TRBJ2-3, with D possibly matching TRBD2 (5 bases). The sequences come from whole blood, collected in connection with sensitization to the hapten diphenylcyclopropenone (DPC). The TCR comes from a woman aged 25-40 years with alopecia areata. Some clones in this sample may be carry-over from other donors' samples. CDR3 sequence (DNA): TGCAGCGTTGAAGGCGGAGGTAGCACAGATACGCAGTATTTT. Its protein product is CSVEGGGSTDTQYF.